A selection of T cell receptor beta chains follows, all from one sample in a study of blood T cell repertoires in COVID-19. Clones were read by immunoSEQ multiplex PCR, and TCRdb kept only the in-frame ones, dropping some. This sample carries about 280,000 clones, about 85% of them seen once, and the ten largest clones take about 14%. Sequenced sample: peripheral blood. Source of these receptors: a human donor in a cohort sampled during active COVID-19. Each CDR3 is given with its conserved first and last residue. Each record gives: D gene, V gene, J gene, clone size, CDR3 protein, CDR3 DNA. D genes are given only for firm matches. The size field is filled for only some rows; it gives once, few, many or a size class.

d_gene: -
v_gene: TRBV14
j_gene: TRBJ1-2
abundance: -
CDR3aa: CASSQVGREPAF
CDR3nt: TGTGCCAGCAGCCAAGTTGGCCGGGAGCCCGCCTTC

d_gene: TRBD2
v_gene: TRBV9
j_gene: TRBJ2-1
abundance: -
CDR3aa: CASSVSMGLAEKFEQFF
CDR3nt: TGTGCCAGCAGCGTAAGTATGGGACTAGCAGAAAAATTTGAGCAGTTCTTC

d_gene: TRBD2
v_gene: TRBV19
j_gene: TRBJ2-1
abundance: -
CDR3aa: CASSMPSGRSNEQFF
CDR3nt: TGTGCCAGTAGTATGCCTAGCGGGAGATCAAATGAGCAGTTCTTC

d_gene: TRBD2
v_gene: TRBV7-9
j_gene: TRBJ2-4
abundance: -
CDR3aa: CASSPGLAGAKNIQYF
CDR3nt: TGTGCCAGCAGTCCCGGACTAGCGGGGGCGAAAAACATTCAGTACTTC

d_gene: -
v_gene: TRBV18
j_gene: TRBJ2-5
abundance: once
CDR3aa: CASSPFGGAETQYF
CDR3nt: TGTGCCAGCTCACCTTTCGGTGGGGCGGAGACCCAGTACTTC

d_gene: -
v_gene: TRBV9
j_gene: TRBJ1-3
abundance: -
CDR3aa: CASSVGGTVSGNTIYF
CDR3nt: TGTGCCAGCAGCGTAGGCGGGACGGTCTCTGGAAACACCATATATTTT

d_gene: -
v_gene: TRBV19
j_gene: TRBJ2-7
abundance: -
CDR3aa: CASSDALGRNSYEQYF
CDR3nt: TGTGCCAGTAGCGACGCTCTGGGGCGAAACTCGTACGAGCAGTACTTC

d_gene: -
v_gene: TRBV29-1
j_gene: TRBJ2-7
abundance: once
CDR3aa: CSVEVTGEQYF
CDR3nt: TGCAGCGTTGAAGTCACGGGCGAGCAGTACTTC

d_gene: -
v_gene: TRBV7-9
j_gene: TRBJ1-4
abundance: -
CDR3aa: CASSSGATNEKLFF
CDR3nt: TGTGCCAGCAGCTCCGGTGCAACTAATGAAAAACTGTTTTTT

d_gene: -
v_gene: TRBV27
j_gene: TRBJ2-5
abundance: -
CDR3aa: CASSTNRVRMETQYF
CDR3nt: TGTGCCAGCAGTACCAACAGAGTTCGGATGGAGACCCAGTACTTC

d_gene: -
v_gene: TRBV25-1
j_gene: TRBJ1-6
abundance: once
CDR3aa: CASSELLNSPLHF
CDR3nt: TGTGCCAGCAGTGAACTTCTGAATTCACCCCTCCACTTT